A single sample is the source of the 11 T cell receptor beta chains below, sequenced in a study of blood T cell repertoires in COVID-19. Assay used: immunoSEQ multiplex PCR; TCRdb lists only in-frame clones, some missing. This table holds roughly 160,000 clones, about 90% found once. Sample: PBMCs or T cells enriched from blood (not recorded which). These receptors were taken from a woman between 45 and 65 years old who had recovered from COVID-19.

This clone was counted a single time. The gene calls are TRBV6-5 and TRBJ1-1; no definite D call. Germline CDR1 MNHEY, CDR2 SVGAGI. CDR3 length: 14 residues. The V end lost 7 bases, the J end lost 5 bases, and 17 bases lay between the germline ends. Here the CDR3 DNA reads TGTGCCAGCACCTTCCCCGGTGGGAGGACTGAAGCTTTCTTT. Amino acids: CASTFPGGRTEAFF.

The CDR3 here is CASSHFQGNTGELFF. The DNA for the CDR3 is TGTGCCAGCAGCCATTTTCAGGGAAACACCGGGGAGCTGTTTTTT. The V call is TRBV14, the J call TRBJ2-2; TRBD1 might be the D (5 bases). Germline V gene data show CDR1 as SGHDN and CDR2 as FVKESK. The CDR3 spans 15 residues. V was pared by 3 bases and J by 2 bases, with 10 bases between.

V usage is TRBV30 and J usage is TRBJ2-5; 14 bases agree with TRBD2. V lost 8 bases and J lost 5; bases outside the gene matches: 4. CDR1 GTSNPN and CDR2 SVGIG come from the germline V gene (reference sequence). The CDR3 is made up of 13 amino acids. The CDR3 bases are TGTGCCGGCCGGACTAGCGGGAGGGAGACCCAGTACTTC. This sequence encodes CAGRTSGRETQYF.

V usage is TRBV3-1 (or the pseudogene TRBV3-2) and J usage is TRBJ2-1; possibly TRBD2 for D (5 bases). The CDR3 is 13 amino acids. Germline CDR1 and CDR2: LGHDT and YNNKEL (reference sequence). Trimming shortened V by 8 bases and J by 4 bases, and 12 bases separated the two germline ends. CDR3 bases: TGTGCCAGCTCTGTCGGGGTATACAATGAGCAGTTCTTC. Translation gives CASSVGVYNEQFF.

This clone appeared once. CDR3 nucleotide sequence: TGTGCCAGCAGCCAGCAACCCGTAGGACTAGCCCTACCGTTCTTC. This sequence encodes CASSQQPVGLALPFF. This sequence joins TRBV3-1 (or the pseudogene TRBV3-2) and TRBJ2-1; 8 positions agree with TRBD2. After removal of 3 bases from V and 15 bases from J, the junction contained 16 bases not matched to a gene. The CDR3 contains 15 residues. Germline V gene data show CDR1 as LGHDT and CDR2 as YNNKEL (reference sequence).

The chain recombines TRBV10-1 with TRBJ2-5, with 11 bases aligning to TRBD2. With 0 bases clipped from V and 3 bases from J, the junction kept 0 bases outside the gene matches. Per the germline V gene, CDR1 is WNHNN and CDR2 is SYGVQD (reference sequence). This CDR3 is built from 15 residues. The CDR3 nucleotides are TGCGCCAGCAGTGAGTCGGGACTAGCGGAAGAGACCCAGTACTTC. It is translated as CASSESGLAEETQYF.

CDR3: CASSLAPAGRGGTNQPQHF. Here the CDR3 DNA reads TGTGCCAGCAGCTTGGCCCCCGCCGGTAGGGGGGGAACCAATCAGCCCCAGCATTTT. The chain couples TRBV5-5 to TRBJ1-5, with a tentative D call TRBD1 (6 bases). Germline V lookup: CDR1 SGHKS, CDR2 YYEKEE (reference sequence). CDR3 size: 19 residues. The V and J ends lost 0 bases and 3 bases respectively, with 22 bases between them.

V gene TRBV19 combines with J gene TRBJ1-4, with 11 bases aligning to TRBD1. Per germline, CDR1 LNHDA and CDR2 SQIVND (reference sequence). The CDR3 sequence is 15 residues long. V trimming: 4 bases; J trimming: 8 bases; junction bases outside the gene matches: 6. The CDR3 region is CASSTRTGGGEKLFF. The DNA for the CDR3 is TGTGCCAGTAGTACAAGGACAGGGGGCGGCGAAAAACTGTTTTTT.

The chain uses TRBV6-4 and TRBJ2-1; 12 nucleotides agree with TRBD2. There are 16 residues in the CDR3. With 0 bases clipped from V and 6 bases from J, the junction kept 3 bases outside the gene matches. Germline V gene lookup returns CDR1 MRHNA and CDR2 SNTAGT. DNA of the CDR3: TGTGCCAGCAGTGACTCGGGGACTAGCGGGTTCAATGAGCAGTTCTTC. This translates into CASSDSGTSGFNEQFF.

This clone was recorded a few times. The chain links TRBV5-6 to TRBJ2-7; TRBD1 agrees at 7 bases. The V gene end was trimmed by 3 bases and the J gene end by 5 bases; junction bases not matched to a gene: 17. The germline V gene encodes CDR1 SGHDT and CDR2 YYEEEE. The CDR3 spans 17 residues. CDR3 nucleotide sequence: TGTGCCAGCAGCTCGGTCAAAAGGGGGCTCCAATCTAACGAGCAGTACTTC. Its translation: CASSSVKRGLQSNEQYF. Full variable domain (outside the CDR3, taken from reference TRBV5-6 and TRBJ2-7): DAGVTQSPTHLIKTRGQQVTLRCSPKSGHDTVSWYQQALGQGPQFIFQYYEEEERQRGNFPDRFSGHQFPNYSSELNVNALLLGDSALYLCASSSVKRGLQSNEQYFGPGTRLTVT.

The chain couples TRBV14 to TRBJ1-1; 10 bases are shared with TRBD1. V lost 1 base, J lost 11 bases, and 7 bases stayed unmatched. CDR3 length: 14 amino acids. The germline V gene encodes CDR1 SGHDN and CDR2 FVKESK. The CDR3, as DNA: TGTGCCAGCAGCCAAGTACGACAGGGGGCGCGTGCTTTCTTT. Translated, it gives CASSQVRQGARAFF. Full variable domain (remainder filled in from reference TRBV14 and TRBJ1-1): EAGVTQFPSHSVIEKGQTVTLRCDPISGHDNLYWYRRVMGKEIKFLLHFVKESKQDESGMPNNRFLAERTGGTYSTLKVQPAELEDSGVYFCASSQVRQGARAFFGQGTRLTVV.